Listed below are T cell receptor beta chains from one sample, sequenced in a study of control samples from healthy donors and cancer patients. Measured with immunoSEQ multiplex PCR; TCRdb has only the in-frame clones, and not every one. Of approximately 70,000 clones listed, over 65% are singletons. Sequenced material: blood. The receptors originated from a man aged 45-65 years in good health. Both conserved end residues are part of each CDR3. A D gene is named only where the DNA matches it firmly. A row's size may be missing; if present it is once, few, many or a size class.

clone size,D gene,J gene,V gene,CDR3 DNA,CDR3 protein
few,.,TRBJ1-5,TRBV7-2,TGTGCCAGCAGCTTAGTGGTAGGGAGCAATCAGCCCCAGCATTTT,CASSLVVGSNQPQHF
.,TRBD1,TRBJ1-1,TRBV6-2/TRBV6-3,TGTGCCAGCAGTTTGACAGGGATAAAGACTGAAGCTTTCTTT,CASSLTGIKTEAFF
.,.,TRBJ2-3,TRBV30,TGTGCCTGGGCCCCCGGTTGGCAGGACCCCTGGACAGATACGCAGTATTTT,CAWAPGWQDPWTDTQYF
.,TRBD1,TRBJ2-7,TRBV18,TGTGCCAGCTCACCACAGGGACAGGGAGGTGCCGAGCAGTACTTC,CASSPQGQGGAEQYF
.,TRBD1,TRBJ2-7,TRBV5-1,TGCGCCAGCAGCTTGGCTGGCAGGGGGCTCGACGAGCAGTACTTC,CASSLAGRGLDEQYF
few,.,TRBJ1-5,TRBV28,TGTGCCAGCAGTGCAGGGGATCAGCCCCAGCATTTT,CASSAGDQPQHF
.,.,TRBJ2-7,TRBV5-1,TGCGCCAGCAGCCCTAGGACAGACGACTACGAGCAGTACTTC,CASSPRTDDYEQYF
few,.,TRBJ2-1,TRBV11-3,TGTGCCAGCTCCCGGGCGGCCGGGGGCGCCCCGAATGAGCAGTTCTTC,CASSRAAGGAPNEQFF
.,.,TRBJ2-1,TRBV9,TGTGCCAGCAGCGCGGGTGGGGGCGGAAGCTCCTACAATGAGCAGTTCTTC,CASSAGGGGSSYNEQFF
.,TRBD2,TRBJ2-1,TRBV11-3,TGTGCCAGCAGCCCGACTAGCGGGATACGGAGTGAGCAGTTCTTC,CASSPTSGIRSEQFF
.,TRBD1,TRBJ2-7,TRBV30,TGTGCCTTCACAATTGGGACAGGGGGTCACGAGCAGTACTTC,CAFTIGTGGHEQYF
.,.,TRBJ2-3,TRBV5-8,TGTGCCAGCAGCTTCTCGTTTTACCCTGGCACAGATACGCAGTATTTT,CASSFSFYPGTDTQYF
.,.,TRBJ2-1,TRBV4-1,TGCGCCAGCAGCCAAGGGCGGCAGCGGGTAGGCTACAATGAGCAGTTCTTC,CASSQGRQRVGYNEQFF
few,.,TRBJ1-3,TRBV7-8,TGTGCCAGCAGCTTAGGGGTTATTCTTCTCGGAAACACCATATATTTT,CASSLGVILLGNTIYF
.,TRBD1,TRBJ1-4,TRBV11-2,TGTGCCAGCAGCTTCGGGACAGGGGGCGCTTCGGCAACTAATGAAAAACTGTTTTTT,CASSFGTGGASATNEKLFF
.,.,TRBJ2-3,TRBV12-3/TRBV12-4,TGTGCCAGCACCCAGGGTATAAGGGGTACGCAGTATTTT,CASTQGIRGTQYF
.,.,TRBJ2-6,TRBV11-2,TGTGCCAGCAGCCCCCGGGGGCTAAAATGGACCAACGTCCTGACTTTC,CASSPRGLKWTNVLTF
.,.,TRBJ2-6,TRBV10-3,TGTGCCATCAGTACAAGCTCTGGGGCCAACGTCCTGACTTTC,CAISTSSGANVLTF
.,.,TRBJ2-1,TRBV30,TGTGCCTGGAGTGTAAGGTCGGCCAATGAGCAGTTCTTC,CAWSVRSANEQFF
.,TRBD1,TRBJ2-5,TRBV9,TGTGCCAGCAGCGTAGGTGGGACAGGGGTCTTGACCCAGTACTTC,CASSVGGTGVLTQYF
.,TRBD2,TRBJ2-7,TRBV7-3,TGTGCCAGCAGCCCGGGACTAGCGGGCTCCTACGAGCAGTACTTC,CASSPGLAGSYEQYF
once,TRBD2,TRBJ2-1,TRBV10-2,TGCGCCAGCAGTGAGTCGACTCCGGCGGGAGTTAAGGGTGAGCAGTTCTTC,CASSESTPAGVKGEQFF
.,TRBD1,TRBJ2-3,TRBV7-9,TGTGCCAGCAGCCCCGGACAGGGGACAGATACGCAGTATTTT,CASSPGQGTDTQYF
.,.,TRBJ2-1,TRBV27,TGTGCCAGCAGTGCAGGGTTCTACAATGAGCAGTTCTTC,CASSAGFYNEQFF
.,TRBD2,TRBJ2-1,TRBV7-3,TGTGCCAGCAGCTTAAGCCTAGCGGGATACAATGAGCAGTTCTTC,CASSLSLAGYNEQFF
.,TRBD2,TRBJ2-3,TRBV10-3,TGTGCCATCAGGCTAGCGGGAGGGACTAGCACAGATACGCAGTATTTT,CAIRLAGGTSTDTQYF
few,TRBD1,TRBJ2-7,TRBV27,TGTGCCAGCAGTCGTGGGACAGGGGATACTTACGAGCAGTACTTC,CASSRGTGDTYEQYF
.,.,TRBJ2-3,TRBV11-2,TGTGCCAGCAGCCCGAGGGCCCTGAAATACACAGATACGCAGTATTTT,CASSPRALKYTDTQYF
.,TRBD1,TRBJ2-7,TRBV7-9,TGTGCCAGCAGCCTTACCGGGACAGGGGCCTACGAGCAGTACTTC,CASSLTGTGAYEQYF
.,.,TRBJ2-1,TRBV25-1,TGTGCCAGCAGTGAATCGAGAGCTTACAATGAGCAGTTCTTC,CASSESRAYNEQFF
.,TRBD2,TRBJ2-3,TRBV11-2,TGTGCCAGCAGCTTAGCTATGTCTAGCGGAATACAAACGCAGTATTTT,CASSLAMSSGIQTQYF
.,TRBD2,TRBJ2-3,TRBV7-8,TGTGCCAGCAGCCAAAAGAGGCGGGAGGCCACAGATACGCAGTATTTT,CASSQKRREATDTQYF
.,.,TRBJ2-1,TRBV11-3,TGTGCCAGCAGCTCAGGAAGAGAGCAGTTCTTC,CASSSGREQFF
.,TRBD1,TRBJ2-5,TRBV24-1,TGTGCCACCAGTGATATACGACAGGGAAGCGGCGAGACCCAGTACTTC,CATSDIRQGSGETQYF
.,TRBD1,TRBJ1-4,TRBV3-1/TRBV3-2,TGTGCCAGCAGCCCTACGACAGGGGCTGGAAAACTGTTTTTT,CASSPTTGAGKLFF
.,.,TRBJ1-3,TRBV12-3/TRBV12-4,TGTGCCAGCAGTTTACTGGCCACCATATATTTT,CASSLLATIYF
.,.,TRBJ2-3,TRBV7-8,TGTGCCAGCAGGCTCGGGGCAGCATACACAGATACGCAGTATTTT,CASRLGAAYTDTQYF
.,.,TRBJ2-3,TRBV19,TGTGCCAGTAGCTGGATGGGAGGCCGACGCACAGATACGCAGTATTTT,CASSWMGGRRTDTQYF
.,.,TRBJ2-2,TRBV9,TGTGCCAGCAGCGGGGGCCCCTTGGGCGGGAACACCGGGGAGCTGTTTTTT,CASSGGPLGGNTGELFF
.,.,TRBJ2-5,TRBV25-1,TGTGCCAGCAGTGCGGGGGGCGAAGAGACCCAGTACTTC,CASSAGGEETQYF
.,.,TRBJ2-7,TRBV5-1,TGCGCCAGCTCTAGACAGGCGGCGGGCTCCTACGAGCAGTACTTC,CASSRQAAGSYEQYF